Sequencing of this T cell receptor beta chain was carried out in a study of molecular identifiers for immune sequencing clone quantification. Germline CDR1 and CDR2: SNHLY and FYNNEI. The CDR3 is made up of 14 amino acids. Germline trimming cut 7 bases from V and 7 bases from J; bases unmatched to any gene: 9. Naive CD8 libraries came from about 19,000 to 1,100,000 sorted cells with 10%, 30% or 50% RNA. Sorting recovered naive CD8 T cells on a CD8+CD4-CCR7+CD45RA+ profile. This clonotype has at least ten counts. Previously described methods and listed TCR primers were employed for the bulk TCR libraries. MiXCR, run by TCRdb on the PCR reads, gives a single entry per CDR3 protein. The table records some 320,000 distinct CDR3 sequences, over 20% of them present only once.

The origin of this receptor is a human donor in good health. Some libraries in this study had Jurkat cell RNA spiked in. The sample comprised naive CD8+ T cells from blood, with Jurkat cell RNA spiked in. Subset in this sample: FACS-sorted CD8+CD4-CCR7+CD45RA+ naive T cells. This sequence joins TRBV2 and TRBJ2-1; 8 bases are shared with TRBD2. The CDR3, as DNA: TGTGCCAGCACTAATAGCGGGAATTGGAATGAGCAGTTCTTC. Protein: CASTNSGNWNEQFF.